This TCR beta chain was retrieved from a study of Ad26.COV2.S vaccination and SARS-CoV-2 variants. Study-wide context: Into the muscle, Ad26.COV2.S was dosed once or twice, 56 days apart.

Profiling relied on immunoSEQ multiplex PCR, and the TCRdb table lists in-frame clones only, not all of them. The data show fewer than 300,000 clones, about 90% seen once. Turning to this clone: Its antigen is still unknown.

Study findings and constraints: Breadth of non-spike TCRs did not differ between vaccinees and placebo recipients.

CDR1 SGHNT and CDR2 YENEEA come from the germline V gene. The CDR3 sequence is 14 residues long. V was pared by 3 bases and J by 0 bases, with 7 bases between. Regarding treatment: around 19 received Ad26.COV2.S at low or high dose, single or two shots; 5 received placebo; per-sample allocation not given. Samples analyzed were those drawn on day 63 after the first vaccine or placebo injection. The clonotype was recovered from a person aged 18-65 years who received the Ad26.COV2.S COVID-19 vaccine or a placebo. The sequencing here drew on peripheral blood, taken in a trial of Ad26.COV2.S vaccine versus placebo. The chain links TRBV11-3 to TRBJ2-3; D is ambiguous. CDR3 amino acids: CASSFGRSTDTQYF. For the CDR3, the DNA is TGTGCCAGCAGCTTCGGACGGAGCACAGATACGCAGTATTTT.